This T cell receptor beta chain was sequenced in a study of metastatic and nonmetastatic thyroid tumors. In the study overall: The study looked at repertoires side by side in blood and in tumor or nodule tissue from malignant and benign thyroid patients. Overall study findings and caveats: As reported, TCR beta diversity in blood and tumor was significantly higher in malignant thyroid tumors than in benign nodules.

In its sample, this clone was seen many times. The antigen is unknown. Study processing details: A papillary thyroid cancer distant-metastasis classifier was built from CDR3 differences across clinicopathological groups. Using MiXCR, TCRdb reanalyzed the PCR reads. The V and J calls and clone size are TCRdb's, not the authors'. This sample has roughly 83,000 clones; 15% occur once, and the top ten carry 3.6%. Nobody among the patients had been given any treatment before thyroid surgery. The TCR sequence derives from a female donor with papillary thyroid cancer or a benign thyroid nodule (not recorded which). Some clones in this sample may be carry-over from other donors' samples. Sequenced: blood.

The CDR3 is CAWRRERGPTYEQYF. The CDR3 nucleotides read TGTGCCTGGAGAAGGGAGCGGGGGCCCACCTACGAGCAGTACTTC. The V and J genes are TRBV30 and TRBJ2-7; 8 bases agree with TRBD2. V lost 3 bases to trimming and J lost 2 bases; unmatched junction nucleotides: 9. The CDR3 runs to 15 residues. Germline loops: CDR1 GTSNPN, CDR2 SVGIG (reference sequence). The complete variable domain, with remaining parts taken from reference TRBV30 and TRBJ2-7, reads SQTIHQWPATLVQPVGSPLSLECTVEGTSNPNLYWYRQAAGRGLQLLFYSVGIGQISSEVPQNLSASRPQDRQFILSSKKLLLSDSGFYLCAWRRERGPTYEQYFGPGTRLTVT.